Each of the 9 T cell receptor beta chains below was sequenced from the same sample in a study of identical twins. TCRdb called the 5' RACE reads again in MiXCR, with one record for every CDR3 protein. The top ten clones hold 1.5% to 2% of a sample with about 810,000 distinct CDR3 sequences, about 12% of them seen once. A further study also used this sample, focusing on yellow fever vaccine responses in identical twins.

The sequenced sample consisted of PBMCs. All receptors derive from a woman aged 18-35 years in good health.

The CDR3 loop reads CAISGLAGQNSYNEQFF. As DNA, the CDR3 is TGTGCCATCAGCGGACTAGCGGGACAGAACTCCTACAATGAGCAGTTCTTC. The chain combines TRBV10-3 with TRBJ2-1; 12 positions agree with TRBD2. Germline V gene lookup returns CDR1 ENHRY and CDR2 SYGVKD. V was clipped by 6 bases and J by 0 bases; unmatched bases: 6. This CDR3 region has 17 residues.

The CDR3 sequence: CASSLGSVSLLMGANVLTF. CDR3 sequence (DNA): TGTGCCAGCAGCTTAGGCTCTGTCAGCCTCCTGATGGGGGCCAACGTCCTGACTTTC. This rearrangement joins TRBV13 to TRBJ2-6; D is unclear. V was trimmed by 0 bases and J by 4 bases, leaving 19 bases between them. CDR3 length: 19 residues. Germline assignment: CDR1 PRHDT and CDR2 FYEKMQ (reference sequence).

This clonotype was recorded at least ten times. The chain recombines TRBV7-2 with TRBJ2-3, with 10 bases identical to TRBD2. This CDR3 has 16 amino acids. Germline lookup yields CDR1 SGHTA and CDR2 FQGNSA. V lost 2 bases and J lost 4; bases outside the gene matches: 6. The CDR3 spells CASSLWALAGADTQYF. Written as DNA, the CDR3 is TGTGCCAGCAGCTTATGGGCCCTAGCGGGAGCAGATACGCAGTATTTT.

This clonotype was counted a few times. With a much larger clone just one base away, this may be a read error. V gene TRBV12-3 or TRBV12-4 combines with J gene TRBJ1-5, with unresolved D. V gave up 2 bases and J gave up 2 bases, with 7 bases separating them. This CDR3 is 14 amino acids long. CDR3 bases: TGTGCCAGCAGTTTATACGGGGGCAATCAGCCCCAGCATTTT. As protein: CASSLYGGNQPQHF.

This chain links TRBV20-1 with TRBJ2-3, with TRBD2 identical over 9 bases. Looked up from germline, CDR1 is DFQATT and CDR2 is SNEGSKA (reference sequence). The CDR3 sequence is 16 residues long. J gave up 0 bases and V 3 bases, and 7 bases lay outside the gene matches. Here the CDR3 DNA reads TGCAGTGCTAGCGGCGGGAGGGCCGGTAGCACAGATACGCAGTATTTT. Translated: CSASGGRAGSTDTQYF.

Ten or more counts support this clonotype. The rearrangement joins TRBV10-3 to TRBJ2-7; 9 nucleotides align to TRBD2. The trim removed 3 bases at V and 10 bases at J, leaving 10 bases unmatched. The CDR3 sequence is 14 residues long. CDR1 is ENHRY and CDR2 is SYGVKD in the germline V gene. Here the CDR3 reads CAISDSPAGGRQYF. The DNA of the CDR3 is TGTGCCATCAGTGACTCCCCAGCGGGAGGTCGACAGTACTTC.

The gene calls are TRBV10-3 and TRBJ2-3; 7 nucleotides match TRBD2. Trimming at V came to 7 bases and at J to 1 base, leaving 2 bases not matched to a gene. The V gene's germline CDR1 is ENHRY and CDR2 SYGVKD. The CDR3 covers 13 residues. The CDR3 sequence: CAIMAGGTDTQYF. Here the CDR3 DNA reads TGTGCCATCATGGCGGGAGGCACAGATACGCAGTATTTT.

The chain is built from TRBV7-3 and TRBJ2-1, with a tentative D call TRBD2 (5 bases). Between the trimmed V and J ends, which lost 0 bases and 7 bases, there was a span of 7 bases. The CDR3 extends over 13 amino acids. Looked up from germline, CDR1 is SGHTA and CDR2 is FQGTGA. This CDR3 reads CASSLTRTNEQFF. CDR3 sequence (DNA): TGTGCCAGCAGCTTAACCAGGACTAATGAGCAGTTCTTC.

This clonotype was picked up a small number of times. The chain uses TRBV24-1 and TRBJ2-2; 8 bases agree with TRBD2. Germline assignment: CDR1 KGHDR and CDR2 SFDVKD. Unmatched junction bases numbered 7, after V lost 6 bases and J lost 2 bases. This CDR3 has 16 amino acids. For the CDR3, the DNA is TGTGCCACCAGTCCCCCGGGACTAGGTAACACCGGGGAGCTGTTTTTT. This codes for CATSPPGLGNTGELFF.